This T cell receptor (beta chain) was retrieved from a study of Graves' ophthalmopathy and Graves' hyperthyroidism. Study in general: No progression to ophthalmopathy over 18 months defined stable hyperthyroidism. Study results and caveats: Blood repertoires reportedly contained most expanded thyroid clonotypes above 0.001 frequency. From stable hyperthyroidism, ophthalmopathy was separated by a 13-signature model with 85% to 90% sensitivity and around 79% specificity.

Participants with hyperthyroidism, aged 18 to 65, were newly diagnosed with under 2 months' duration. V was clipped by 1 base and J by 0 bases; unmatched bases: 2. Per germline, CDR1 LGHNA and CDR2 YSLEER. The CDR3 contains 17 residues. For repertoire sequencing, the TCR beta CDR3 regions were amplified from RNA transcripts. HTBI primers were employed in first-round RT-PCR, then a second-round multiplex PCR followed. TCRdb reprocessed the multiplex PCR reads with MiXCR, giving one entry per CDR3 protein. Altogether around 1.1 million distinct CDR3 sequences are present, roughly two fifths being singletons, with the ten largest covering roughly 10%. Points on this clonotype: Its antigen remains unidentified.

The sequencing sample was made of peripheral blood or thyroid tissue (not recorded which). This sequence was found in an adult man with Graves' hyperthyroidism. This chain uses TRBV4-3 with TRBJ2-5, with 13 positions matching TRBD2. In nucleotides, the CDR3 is TGCGCCAGCAGCCAAGCGACTAGCGGGGGGTACCAAGAGACCCAGTACTTC. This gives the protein CASSQATSGGYQETQYF.